Listed below are T cell receptor beta chains from one sample, sequenced in a study of T cell responses to AZD1222 COVID-19 vaccine. Profiling relied on immunoSEQ multiplex PCR, and the TCRdb table lists in-frame clones only, not all of them. Of around 130,000 clones detected, about 89% appear once; the ten largest clones hold about 5.2%. Sequencing used peripheral blood, obtained on day 0 of AZD1222 vaccination. The source of these receptors is an adult in good health. The CDR3 runs from the conserved cysteine through the conserved F or W. A D gene is named only where the DNA matches it firmly. Size is omitted from some rows. Given values are once, few, many or a class for expanded clones.

>TRBV7-2|TRBJ1-6|-|TRBD1
CASSSTGGGSPLHF
TGTGCCAGCAGCTCGACAGGGGGGGGTTCACCCCTCCACTTT
>TRBV21-1|TRBJ2-1|-|-
CASSKDRVTYNEQFF
TGTGCCAGCAGCAAAGACAGGGTAACCTACAATGAGCAGTTCTTC
>TRBV27|TRBJ2-5|-|-
CASSRQENQETQYF
TGTGCCAGCAGTCGACAAGAGAACCAAGAGACCCAGTACTTC
>TRBV5-1|TRBJ2-1|-|-
CASSLGDNEQFF
TGCGCCAGCAGCCTAGGAGACAATGAGCAGTTCTTC
>TRBV9|TRBJ1-2|-|-
CASRRDGNYGYTF
TGTGCCAGCAGAAGGGACGGAAACTATGGCTACACCTTC
>TRBV9|TRBJ1-4|-|TRBD1
CASSAGQGGNEKLFF
TGTGCCAGCAGCGCAGGACAGGGGGGCAATGAAAAACTGTTTTTT
>TRBV30|TRBJ1-3|-|-
CAWSGPTVTGNTIYF
TGTGCCTGGAGTGGACCGACAGTAACTGGAAACACCATATATTTT
>TRBV5-1|TRBJ2-2|-|-
CASRKEATAIGELFF
TGCGCCAGCAGAAAGGAGGCCACAGCTATCGGGGAGCTGTTTTTT
>TRBV7-7|TRBJ2-1|-|TRBD1
CASSRDSPNEQFF
TGTGCTAGCAGCCGGGACAGCCCCAATGAGCAGTTCTTC
>TRBV6-5|TRBJ2-3|-|TRBD2
CASTASGTYTQYF
TGTGCCAGCACGGCTAGCGGGACATATACGCAGTATTTT
>TRBV5-6|TRBJ2-5|-|-
CASSKTGIETQYF
TGTGCCAGCAGCAAAACAGGGATCGAGACCCAGTACTTC
>TRBV6-5|TRBJ1-1|-|-
CASSRLRQLNTEAFF
TGTGCCAGCAGTCGTCTGAGGCAGCTGAACACTGAAGCTTTCTTT
>TRBV6-6|TRBJ1-1|few|TRBD1
CASSWTGLIMNTEAFF
TGTGCCAGCAGTTGGACAGGTTTGATCATGAACACTGAAGCTTTCTTT
>TRBV3-1/TRBV3-2|TRBJ1-1|-|-
CASSQADRLNTEAFF
TGTGCCAGCAGCCAAGCGGACAGATTGAACACTGAAGCTTTCTTT
>TRBV27|TRBJ1-1|-|-
CASRTGQPNKAFF
TGTGCCAGCAGAACCGGACAGCCGAATAAAGCTTTCTTT
>TRBV6-1|TRBJ1-5|-|-
CASSVMEAWGNQPQHF
TGTGCCAGCAGTGTGATGGAGGCCTGGGGCAATCAGCCCCAGCATTTT
>TRBV6-6|TRBJ1-3|-|-
CASSSTQGGNTIYF
TGTGCCAGCAGTTCGACCCAGGGGGGAAACACCATATATTTT
>TRBV2|TRBJ1-5|-|-
CASHFLRNSNQPQHF
TGTGCCAGCCACTTCCTAAGGAATAGCAATCAGCCCCAGCATTTT
>TRBV3-1/TRBV3-2|TRBJ2-5|once|-
CASSQGFGETQYF
TGTGCCAGCAGCCAAGGGTTCGGAGAGACCCAGTACTTC
>TRBV28|TRBJ1-1|-|-
CASRGGTEAFF
TGTGCCAGCAGGGGGGGGACTGAAGCTTTCTTT
>TRBV2|TRBJ2-7|-|-
CAKFVGGEQYF
TGTGCCAAGTTTGTGGGAGGCGAGCAGTACTTC
>TRBV5-8|TRBJ1-3|-|TRBD1
CASSLDRVGNTIYF
TGTGCCAGCAGTCTCGACAGGGTCGGAAACACCATATATTTT
>TRBV27|TRBJ2-7|-|-
CASSPTTRSYEQYF
TGTGCCAGCAGTCCCACGACGCGGTCCTACGAGCAGTACTTC
>TRBV7-8|TRBJ2-7|-|-
CASSLELSYEQYF
TGTGCCAGCAGCTTAGAGTTATCCTACGAGCAGTACTTC
>TRBV28|TRBJ2-2|-|-
CASVPTSFGTGELFF
TGTGCCAGCGTTCCAACTAGCTTCGGGACCGGGGAGCTGTTTTTT
>TRBV6-5|TRBJ2-7|-|TRBD1
CASSVEGQGSYEQYF
TGTGCCAGCAGCGTAGAGGGACAGGGGTCGTACGAGCAGTACTTC
>TRBV30|TRBJ1-5|-|-
CAWSRGRGQPQHF
TGTGCCTGGAGTCGGGGGCGAGGTCAGCCCCAGCATTTT
>TRBV2|TRBJ1-2|-|-
CASRGGGYTF
TGTGCCAGCCGGGGAGGCGGCTACACCTTC
>TRBV2|TRBJ1-5|once|-
CASSARVRSNQPQHF
TGTGCCAGCAGTGCCAGGGTTCGGAGCAATCAGCCCCAGCATTTT
>TRBV28|TRBJ2-7|-|TRBD1
CASSHLGQGPVGPYEQYF
TGTGCCAGCAGCCACTTGGGACAGGGTCCGGTTGGACCCTACGAGCAGTACTTC
>TRBV27|TRBJ2-1|-|TRBD1
CASINAGTGLNEQFF
TGTGCCAGCATTAATGCCGGGACAGGGTTAAATGAGCAGTTCTTC
>TRBV12-3/TRBV12-4|TRBJ1-2|-|-
CASSARFGYTF
TGTGCCAGCAGTGCCCGTTTTGGCTACACCTTC
>TRBV7-6|TRBJ2-7|-|TRBD1
CASSVEGTGAYEQYF
TGTGCCAGCAGCGTAGAAGGGACAGGGGCCTACGAGCAGTACTTC
>TRBV23-1|TRBJ1-2|-|TRBD1
CASSLTGGGYGYTF
TGCGCCAGCAGTCTTACAGGGGGCGGCTATGGCTACACCTTC
>TRBV15|TRBJ2-1|-|TRBD2
CATSKLAGGHNEQFF
TGTGCCACCAGCAAACTAGCGGGAGGTCACAATGAGCAGTTCTTC
>TRBV6-5|TRBJ1-2|-|-
CASNRQAIVDGYTF
TGTGCCAGCAATCGACAGGCAATTGTGGATGGCTACACCTTC
>TRBV7-2|TRBJ2-3|once|-
CASSPSYTQYF
TGTGCCAGCAGCCCCTCCTATACGCAGTATTTT
>TRBV10-1|TRBJ2-3|-|-
CASSPGPPGIPTQYF
TGCGCCAGCAGTCCGGGACCCCCAGGAATTCCTACGCAGTATTTT
>TRBV6-5|TRBJ1-2|-|-
CASSLTTNYGYTF
TGTGCCAGCAGCCTGACAACTAACTATGGCTACACCTTC
>TRBV5-1|TRBJ1-6|-|-
CASSLGGQGWPLHF
TGCGCCAGCAGCTTGGGAGGGCAGGGCTGGCCCCTCCACTTT
>TRBV9|TRBJ1-2|-|-
CASTVGRRDGYTF
TGTGCCAGCACTGTCGGCCGCCGGGATGGCTACACCTTC